This entry lists 27 T cell receptor beta chains sequenced from one sample in a study of breast tumors, draining lymph nodes, adjacent tissues. Axillary draining lymph nodes of breast cancer patients supplied the node samples. Using its own MiXCR run on the multiplex PCR reads, TCRdb lists one record per CDR3 protein. The sample records about 140,000 distinct CDR3 sequences, about 33% being singletons. Sequencing used axillary lymph node tissue. These receptor sequences come from a female donor with breast cancer. Some clones in this sample may be carry-over from other donors' samples.

This clonotype was picked up many times. The chain's CDR3 is CASSNGQGEPQHF. CDR3 sequence (DNA): TGTGCCAGCTCAAACGGACAGGGGGAGCCCCAGCATTTT. The chain joins TRBV18 to TRBJ1-5, with 10 nucleotides matching TRBD1. The CDR3 is 13 residues long. Germline assignment: CDR1 KGHSH and CDR2 LQKENI. With 5 bases clipped from V and 8 bases from J, the junction kept 3 bases outside the gene matches.

At least ten counts were recorded for this clonotype. This chain uses TRBV9 with TRBJ1-6, with D perhaps TRBD1 (6 bases). CDR1 and CDR2 from the germline V gene are SGDLS and YYNGEE. The CDR3 is 14 amino acids. The V end lost 3 bases, the J end lost 9 bases, and 13 bases lay between the germline ends. The CDR3: CASSARGQGSPLHF. The CDR3 region has the DNA TGTGCCAGCAGCGCCAGGGGTCAGGGTTCACCCCTCCACTTT.

Comments on this clonotype: Its ends do not fully match the called genes, so a read error is possible. The chain couples TRBV12-3 or TRBV12-4 to TRBJ2-1; TRBD2 matches 7 bases. There are 13 residues in the CDR3. This chain's CDR3 is CASRGGGYNEQLF. The DNA of the CDR3 is TGTGCCAGCAGAGGCGGGGGATACAATGAGCAGCTCTTC.

This clonotype was recorded many times. The genes are TRBV20-1 and TRBJ1-2, with no clear D. The germline gives CDR1 DFQATT, CDR2 SNEGSKA (reference sequence). CDR3 length: 12 amino acids. V was shortened by 5 bases and J by 1 base, with 8 bases between the two germline ends. In nucleotides, the CDR3 is TGCAGTGCTCCGGCGGTTAACTATGGCTACACCTTC. This codes for CSAPAVNYGYTF.

This clonotype was recorded many times. The V gene is TRBV6-6, the J gene TRBJ1-2, with D possibly matching TRBD1 (5 bases). CDR1 is MNHNY and CDR2 is SVGAGI in the germline V gene (reference sequence). V gave up 7 bases and J gave up 8 bases, with 17 bases separating them. CDR3 length: 13 amino acids. CDR3 loop: CASTHEGIGGYTF. The CDR3 DNA follows: TGTGCCAGCACCCACGAGGGGATAGGCGGCTACACCTTC.

The chain carries TRBV2 and TRBJ2-3; no firm D call. CDR1 is SNHLY, CDR2 FYNNEI, per germline. The CDR3 consists of 15 residues. V lost 4 bases and J 2 bases, leaving 13 bases between the germline ends. The chain's CDR3 is CASSGSVSLTDTQYF. The CDR3 DNA follows: TGTGCCAGCAGTGGATCGGTCAGCCTCACAGATACGCAGTATTTT.

A word on this clonotype: It is likely a read error, because the conserved phenylalanine at the end of the CDR3 is missing. The chain has TRBV10-3 and TRBJ1-5; the D is unclear. The CDR3 consists of 13 residues. CDR1 ENHRY and CDR2 SYGVKD come from the germline V gene. Between the trimmed V and J ends, which lost 2 bases and 4 bases, there was a span of 6 bases. As DNA, the CDR3 is TGTGCCATCAGTGAGCTCAGTAATCAGCCCCAGCATTCT. Translating it yields CAISELSNQPQHS.

This clonotype was seen only a few times. The chain uses TRBV7-6 and TRBJ1-1, with 10 bases that match TRBD1. The V segment lost 3 bases and the J segment 1 base; nucleotides outside the gene matches: 5. There are 16 residues in the CDR3. In germline, CDR1 is SGHVS, CDR2 FNYEAQ. This chain's CDR3 is CASSFRQGAPNTEAFF. CDR3 nucleotides: TGTGCCAGCAGCTTCCGACAGGGGGCGCCGAACACTGAAGCTTTCTTT. Together with reference TRBV7-6 and TRBJ1-1, the CDR3 gives the full variable domain: GAGVSQSPRYKVTKRGQDVALRCDPISGHVSLYWYRQALGQGPEFLTYFNYEAQQDKSGLPNDRFSAERPEGSISTLTIQRTEQRDSAMYRCASSFRQGAPNTEAFFGQGTRLTVV.

Regarding this clonotype: The germline gene is not matched at one end of the junction; a read error may be the cause. The genes are TRBV12-3 or TRBV12-4 and TRBJ1-2, with 7 bases lining up with TRBD1. This CDR3 has 17 amino acids. The CDR3, as DNA: TGTGCCAGCAGTTTAGAGGGGGCCTCATCCTCTAACTATCGCTACGCCTTC. Amino acids: CASSLEGASSSNYRYAF.

This clonotype occurred many times. The chain joins TRBV6-6 to TRBJ1-4, with 8 bases lining up with TRBD1. This CDR3 spans 13 amino acids. V trimming: 11 bases; J trimming: 4 bases; junction bases outside the gene matches: 6. CDR1 is MNHNY and CDR2 is SVGAGI in the germline V gene (reference sequence). This chain's CDR3 is CAGNRGGNEKLFF. The CDR3 DNA sequence: TGTGCCGGGAACAGGGGGGGTAATGAAAAACTGTTTTTT.

The sample holds many counts of this clonotype. The chain has TRBV2 and TRBJ2-1; TRBD2 agrees at 9 bases. This CDR3 has 15 amino acids. V shed 5 bases and J 3 bases; nucleotides not matched to a gene: 5. CDR1 SNHLY and CDR2 FYNNEI come from the germline V gene. For the CDR3, the DNA is TGTGCCAGCAGTTTCCTTAGCGGGGGCTACAATGAGCAGTTCTTC. Translated, it gives CASSFLSGGYNEQFF. Full variable domain (remainder filled in from reference TRBV2 and TRBJ2-1): EPEVTQTPSHQVTQMGQEVILRCVPISNHLYFYWYRQILGQKVEFLVSFYNNEISEKSEIFDDQFSVERPDGSNFTLKIRSTKLEDSAMYFCASSFLSGGYNEQFFGPGTRLTVL.

There are many counts of this clonotype. The V and J genes are TRBV9 and TRBJ2-7; D not certain. Germline CDR1 reads SGDLS; CDR2 reads YYNGEE. This CDR3 region has 13 residues. Trimming removed 0 bases from V and 6 bases from J, with 10 bases in between. The CDR3 bases are TGTGCCAGCAGCGTAGGTCGAGGTGGCGAGCAGTACTTC. Protein product: CASSVGRGGEQYF.

This clonotype was found many times. This sequence joins TRBV19 and TRBJ2-1; D call uncertain. V was trimmed by 8 bases and J by 4 bases, leaving 15 bases between them. The germline CDR1 and CDR2 sequences are LNHDA and SQIVND (reference sequence). The CDR3 totals 14 residues. CDR3 in DNA: TGTGCCAGTGGCCCTTTGGCGGATTACAATGAGCAGTTCTTC. It translates to CASGPLADYNEQFF.

This clonotype was seen repeatedly, ten times or more. The rearrangement joins TRBV6-2 or TRBV6-3 to TRBJ2-7; 9 nucleotides line up with TRBD2. V shed 0 bases, J shed 2 bases, and the junction held 5 bases outside the gene matches. CDR1 MNHEY and CDR2 SVGEGT come from the germline V gene. This CDR3 comprises 16 residues. The CDR3 coding sequence is TGTGCCAGCAGTTACTCAGGTGGCGGGGGGGCCTACGAGCAGTACGTC. Protein product: CASSYSGGGGAYEQYV.

This sequence joins TRBV20-1 and TRBJ2-7, with unresolved D. Trimming removed 4 bases from V and 0 bases from J, with 7 bases in between. This CDR3 contains 12 residues. Germline V gene sequence: CDR1 DFQATT, CDR2 SNEGSKA (reference sequence). CDR3 DNA sequence: TGCAGTGCTACTACGACCTCCTACGAGCAGTACTTC. It is translated as CSATTTSYEQYF.

Ten or more counts support this clonotype. This chain links TRBV2 with TRBJ2-1; 7 positions agree with TRBD1. Germline values: CDR1 SNHLY, CDR2 FYNNEI. J lost 0 bases, V lost 7 bases, and 6 bases had no gene match. The CDR3 has 15 residues. CDR3 residues: CASMRTGSSYNEQFF. The CDR3 DNA reads TGTGCCAGCATGAGGACAGGCAGCTCCTACAATGAGCAGTTCTTC.

This clonotype was counted at least ten times. A much larger clone is a single base away; this may be a read error. No conserved phenylalanine or tryptophan ends this CDR3, so it is likely a read error. The V gene is TRBV6-5, the J gene TRBJ1-6; D is possibly TRBD1 (6 bases). Germline V gives CDR1 MNHEY, CDR2 SVGAGI. The V end lost 6 bases, the J end lost 14 bases, and 20 bases lay between the germline ends. This CDR3 is 14 amino acids long. In DNA, the CDR3 is TGTGCCAGCAGCTCCTTGACAGGTTTGAAGGCCCTCCACTTG. Protein: CASSSLTGLKALHL.

The V gene is TRBV7-2, the J gene TRBJ2-5; D unresolved. The germline V gene has CDR1 SGHTA and CDR2 FQGNSA. Trimming left V 4 bases short and J 6 bases short, with 3 bases between. The CDR3 contains 10 residues. CDR3 sequence: CASSSQTQYF. CDR3 DNA: TGTGCCAGCAGCTCGCAGACCCAGTACTTC.

This clonotype has a count of ten or more. The V and J genes are TRBV15 and TRBJ1-2, with a weak D call TRBD1 (5 bases). In germline, CDR1 is LNHNV, CDR2 YYDKDF (reference sequence). The CDR3 has 16 amino acids. Between the trimmed V and J ends, which lost 0 bases and 4 bases, there was a span of 15 bases. CDR3 nucleotides: TGTGCCACCAGCAGAGATGTGGGGATAGGGGCCTATGGCTACACCTTC. Protein product: CATSRDVGIGAYGYTF. The entire variable domain, with the rest obtained from reference TRBV15 and TRBJ1-2, is as follows: DAMVIQNPRYQVTQFGKPVTLSCSQTLNHNVMYWYQQKSSQAPKLLFHYYDKDFNNEADTPDNFQSRRPNTSFCFLDIRSPGLGDTAMYLCATSRDVGIGAYGYTFGSGTRLTVV.

Only a few counts were recorded for this clonotype. This chain uses TRBV12-1 with TRBJ2-3; the table names TRBD2, a call not compared with the DNA. TRBV12-1 is classified as a pseudogene. The CDR3 is made up of 14 amino acids. The CDR3 DNA reads TGTGCCAGCATCTCCCGCGGGGGCACAGATACGCAGTATTTT. The encoded protein is CASISRGGTDTQYF.

This clonotype has a count of ten or more. This chain's CDR3 is CASSPGTSRSDTQYF. CDR3 bases: TGTGCCAGCAGCCCCGGGACTAGCCGGTCAGATACGCAGTATTTT. The J gene is TRBJ2-3, the V gene TRBV2; TRBD2 aligns across 9 bases. The CDR3 loop spans 15 amino acids. V was pared by 6 bases and J by 4 bases, with 8 bases of the junction left unmatched. Germline V gene data show CDR1 as SNHLY and CDR2 as FYNNEI.

This clonotype showed up many times. CDR3 amino acids: CASSPQWGSHLYF. For the CDR3, the DNA is TGTGCCAGCAGCCCCCAGTGGGGGTCTCACCTGTACTTC. V and J are TRBV7-2 and TRBJ2-5; D tentatively reads TRBD1 or TRBD2 (5 bases each). In germline, CDR1 is SGHTA, CDR2 FQGNSA. V dropped 5 bases and J dropped 13 bases, with 20 bases sitting between them. CDR3 length: 13 amino acids.

This clonotype was found many times. The chain joins TRBV19 to TRBJ1-2, with TRBD1 as a possible D gene (5 bases). Per germline, CDR1 LNHDA and CDR2 SQIVND (reference sequence). The CDR3 covers 15 residues. V lost 3 bases to trimming and J lost 8 bases, with 19 bases between them. The CDR3 DNA reads TGTGCCAGTAGTATCACCAGGGCCGCTCTGGGGGGCTACACCTTC. It specifies CASSITRAALGGYTF.

This clonotype came up once. This chain uses TRBV12-3 or TRBV12-4 with TRBJ2-3; 7 bases fit TRBD2. This CDR3 contains 16 residues. Trimming at V came to 5 bases and at J to 2 bases, leaving 10 bases not matched to a gene. DNA of the CDR3: TGTGCCAGCAGTCCCCAAAGCGGGAAATCCACAGATACGCAGTATTTT. Its protein is CASSPQSGKSTDTQYF.

This clonotype has at least ten counts. V usage is TRBV29-1 and J usage is TRBJ1-5; D ambiguous. This CDR3 region has 12 residues. Germline V gene lookup returns CDR1 SQVTM and CDR2 ANQGSEA. Trimming removed 4 bases at V and 4 bases at J, with 8 bases between. The CDR3 DNA follows: TGCAGCGTTGGGTTCGTAAATCAGCCCCAGCATTTT. Protein sequence: CSVGFVNQPQHF. Full variable domain (remainder filled in from reference TRBV29-1 and TRBJ1-5): SAVISQKPSRDICQRGTSLTIQCQVDSQVTMMFWYRQQPGQSLTLIATANQGSEATYESGFVIDKFPISRPNLTFSTLTVSNMSPEDSSIYLCSVGFVNQPQHFGDGTRLSIL.

This clonotype was counted many times. V gene TRBV6-5 combines with J gene TRBJ1-6, with D uncertain. Looked up from germline, CDR1 is MNHEY and CDR2 is SVGAGI. V was clipped by 6 bases and J by 9 bases, with 12 bases between them. CDR3 size: 13 residues. The CDR3 is CASRIDPGSPLHF. The CDR3 coding sequence is TGTGCCAGCAGAATAGACCCGGGTTCACCCCTCCACTTT.

The J gene is TRBJ2-1, the V gene TRBV14; 7 nucleotides line up with TRBD1. Unmatched junction bases numbered 19, after V lost 2 bases and J lost 0 bases. Germline V gives CDR1 SGHDN, CDR2 FVKESK. This CDR3 region has 21 residues. This chain's CDR3 is CASSQKRPGQQLTFSYNEQFF. The CDR3 DNA reads TGTGCCAGCAGCCAAAAAAGACCGGGACAGCAACTGACATTCTCCTACAATGAGCAGTTCTTC.